The following is a T cell receptor beta chain sequence with its context. Per the authors' pipeline: Reference gene primer amplification gave nucleated cell count estimates. TCRdb's table, derived via immunoSEQ multiplex PCR, lists solely in-frame clones and lacks some. V and J calls plus clone size are reproduced from that table; the DNA served to infer D and trimming. Among about 76,000 clones listed, 80% to 90% were seen once. Trimming left V 8 bases short and J 4 bases short, with 11 bases between. Looked up from germline, CDR1 is SNHLY and CDR2 is FYNNEI. The CDR3 spans 12 residues. This sample is drawn from a study of blood T cell repertoires in COVID-19.

The V gene is TRBV2, the J gene TRBJ1-2; D gene unclear. The sequenced material came from peripheral blood. This receptor was taken from a man aged 50-59 years with active COVID-19. The CDR3 is CASAKDFYGYTF. CDR3 sequence (DNA): TGTGCCAGCGCGAAGGACTTCTATGGCTACACCTTC.